What follows are 32 T cell receptor beta chains derived from one specimen sequenced in a study of blood T cell repertoires in COVID-19. Assay used: immunoSEQ multiplex PCR; TCRdb lists only in-frame clones, some missing. The sample holds about 80,000 clones; around 69% are singletons and the top ten take roughly 15%. Material for sequencing was peripheral blood. The receptors shown here come from a man between 65 and 85 years old with active or convalescent COVID-19.

This sequence joins TRBV11-2 and TRBJ2-1; 7 bases line up with TRBD1. CDR3 length: 15 amino acids. Germline V gives CDR1 SGHAT, CDR2 FQNNGV. Trimming took 4 bases from V and 5 from J; bases not matched to a gene: 8. CDR3 DNA sequence: TGTGCCAGCAGCTCAAAGGGACAGCGGAACAATGAGCAGTTCTTC. This gives the protein CASSSKGQRNNEQFF.

The chain couples TRBV5-1 to TRBJ2-1; TRBD2 agrees at 7 bases. The germline CDR1 and CDR2 sequences are SGHRS and YFSETQ. After removal of 0 bases from V and 3 bases from J, the junction contained 6 bases not matched to a gene. The length of the CDR3 is 16 residues. CDR3 bases: TGCGCCAGCAGCTTGGTTGCGGGGGACGTCTACAATGAGCAGTTCTTC. Translation: CASSLVAGDVYNEQFF.

The chain uses TRBV3-1 (or the pseudogene TRBV3-2) and TRBJ1-1, with D possibly being TRBD1 (5 bases). The CDR3 spans 12 residues. Trimming pared 2 bases from V and 7 bases from J, leaving 8 bases between. Germline assignment: CDR1 LGHDT and CDR2 YNNKEL (reference sequence). The CDR3 DNA reads TGTGCCAGCAGCCAAAGTACAGGTGAAGCTTTCTTT. This encodes CASSQSTGEAFF.

The chain employs TRBV6-5 and TRBJ2-1; D may be TRBD1 (5 bases). CDR3 length: 12 amino acids. CDR1 is MNHEY, CDR2 SVGAGI, per germline. V gave up 5 bases and J gave up 7 bases, with 9 bases separating them. The CDR3, as DNA: TGTGCCAGCAGTACCCAGGGAAATGAGCAGTTCTTC. This sequence encodes CASSTQGNEQFF.

This clone was found once. The chain recombines TRBV7-7 with TRBJ1-4; a possible D gene is TRBD1 (5 bases). V lost 4 bases, J lost 10 bases, and 13 bases lay in between. Germline V CDR1 and CDR2: SSHAT, FNYEAQ (reference sequence). The CDR3 totals 13 residues. CDR3: CASSSTVGGKLFF. CDR3 coding DNA: TGTGCCAGCAGCTCGACCGTCGGGGGAAAACTGTTTTTT.

The CDR3: CASSRDQGARGEQYF. Written as DNA, the CDR3 is TGTGCCAGTAGTAGGGACCAGGGGGCCAGAGGCGAGCAGTACTTC. This chain uses TRBV19 with TRBJ2-7, with 8 bases aligning to TRBD1. V was pared by 4 bases and J by 6 bases, with 11 bases of the junction left unmatched. CDR3 length: 15 residues. Germline V gives CDR1 LNHDA, CDR2 SQIVND (reference sequence).

This sequence joins TRBV9 and TRBJ2-7; weak D call: TRBD2 (5 bases). Per germline, CDR1 SGDLS and CDR2 YYNGEE. The V and J ends lost 4 bases and 1 base respectively, with 9 bases between them. The CDR3 consists of 13 residues. CDR3 bases: TGTGCCAGCAGCCCCAGCGGTTCCTACGAGCAGTACTTC. Its translation: CASSPSGSYEQYF.

This chain joins TRBV19 and TRBJ2-7; tentatively, D is TRBD1 (6 bases). V was shortened by 4 bases and J by 2 bases, with 12 bases between the two germline ends. Per germline, CDR1 LNHDA and CDR2 SQIVND (reference sequence). This CDR3 comprises 14 residues. CDR3 in amino acids: CASSTRDKTYEQYF. The CDR3 nucleotides read TGTGCCAGTAGTACCAGGGACAAAACCTACGAGCAGTACTTC.

The rearrangement joins TRBV28 to TRBJ2-7; no clear D. The ends were cut back, 5 bases at V and 3 bases at J, with 5 bases in the middle. This CDR3 comprises 11 residues. CDR1 and CDR2 from the germline V gene are MDHEN and SYDVKM. The CDR3 DNA is TGTGCCAGCAGTGGCCGCTACGAGCAGTACTTC. The encoded protein is CASSGRYEQYF.

The genes are TRBV7-3 and TRBJ2-6, with D tentatively TRBD1 (5 bases). The CDR3 has 15 amino acids. V lost 5 bases and J lost 0, with 8 bases in between. CDR1 and CDR2 (germline): SGHTA, FQGTGA. CDR3: CASSQDSSGANVLTF. In nucleotides, the CDR3 is TGTGCCAGCAGCCAAGACAGCTCTGGGGCCAACGTCCTGACTTTC.

The chain uses TRBV28 and TRBJ1-2; 9 bases match TRBD1. Germline loops: CDR1 MDHEN, CDR2 SYDVKM. This CDR3 contains 16 residues. The junction had 9 bases not matched to a gene; V was cut back by 1 base and J by 6 bases. The CDR3 here is CASSLSGQGTIHGYTF. In DNA form, the CDR3 reads TGTGCCAGCAGTTTATCAGGACAGGGGACGATTCATGGCTACACCTTC.

This rearrangement joins TRBV27 to TRBJ2-3; TRBD1 is a possible D gene (7 bases). The V and J ends lost 8 bases and 2 bases respectively, with 20 bases between them. Germline V lookup: CDR1 MNHEY, CDR2 SMNVEV (reference sequence). This CDR3 has 16 residues. In DNA form, the CDR3 reads TGTGCCAGCCGGAGGGGGCAGGGGGGAAACACAGATACGCAGTATTTT. Its protein product is CASRRGQGGNTDTQYF.

The CDR3 spells CASSLASNYGYTF. The CDR3, as DNA: TGTGCCAGCAGTTTGGCTAGTAACTATGGCTACACCTTC. V is TRBV28 and J is TRBJ1-2; D unclear. Trimming took off 3 bases at V and 1 base at J, with 6 bases between the two ends. Germline CDR1 and CDR2: MDHEN and SYDVKM. CDR3 length: 13 residues.

In DNA, the CDR3 is TGTGCCAGTTTCACCCAGGGGGCAAGCACTGAAGCTTTCTTT. It translates to CASFTQGASTEAFF. The chain has TRBV19 and TRBJ1-1, with 8 bases matching TRBD1. Germline V CDR1 and CDR2: LNHDA, SQIVND (reference sequence). This CDR3 is built from 14 residues. V gave up 8 bases and J gave up 4 bases; unmatched junction bases: 9. The full variable domain, completed using reference TRBV19 and TRBJ1-1, is DGGITQSPKYLFRKEGQNVTLSCEQNLNHDAMYWYRQDPGQGLRLIYYSQIVNDFQKGDIAEGYSVSREKKESFPLTVTSAQKNPTAFYLCASFTQGASTEAFFGQGTRLTVV.

The chain links TRBV3-1 (or the pseudogene TRBV3-2) to TRBJ2-5, with D uncertain. Germline V gives CDR1 LGHDT, CDR2 YNNKEL (reference sequence). The length of the CDR3 is 12 residues. Trimming removed 4 bases from V and 5 bases from J, with 8 bases in between. CDR3 sequence: CASSPLWETQYF. The CDR3 DNA reads TGTGCCAGCAGCCCACTATGGGAGACCCAGTACTTC.

The chain combines TRBV12-3 or TRBV12-4 with TRBJ2-1; 9 bases align to TRBD2. The CDR3 has 12 residues. V dropped 8 bases and J dropped 9; count of bases not matched to a gene: 5. Here the CDR3 reads CASGGGAGEQFF. In DNA form, the CDR3 reads TGTGCCAGCGGCGGGGGGGCGGGTGAGCAGTTCTTC.

The count of this clone is one. The chain recombines TRBV9 with TRBJ2-3; D might be TRBD1 (5 bases). The CDR3 consists of 16 residues. V lost 0 bases and J 2 bases, leaving 13 bases between the germline ends. Germline CDR1 is SGDLS and CDR2 is YYNGEE. DNA of the CDR3: TGTGCCAGCAGCGTAGCCCAGGGCCCCGCCACAGATACGCAGTATTTT. Its protein is CASSVAQGPATDTQYF.

The rearrangement joins TRBV30 to TRBJ2-7; 11 bases are shared with TRBD1. CDR1 is GTSNPN and CDR2 is SVGIG in the germline V gene (reference sequence). The CDR3 runs to 14 residues. The junction had 3 bases not matched to a gene; V was cut back by 0 bases and J by 5 bases. CDR3 DNA: TGTGCCTGGAGTGTACGGACAGGGGGCAACGAGCAGTACTTC. Protein sequence: CAWSVRTGGNEQYF.

This clone was counted once. The chain combines TRBV2 with TRBJ2-5; a possible D gene is TRBD1 (5 bases). Germline CDR1 is SNHLY and CDR2 is FYNNEI. Trimming stripped 9 bases from V and 2 bases from J, with 13 bases between. This CDR3 has 13 residues. CDR3 nucleotide sequence: TGTGCCAGTTATCAGGGTCGGCAAGAGACCCAGTACTTC. It codes for CASYQGRQETQYF. The entire variable domain, with the rest obtained from reference TRBV2 and TRBJ2-5, is as follows: EPEVTQTPSHQVTQMGQEVILRCVPISNHLYFYWYRQILGQKVEFLVSFYNNEISEKSEIFDDQFSVERPDGSNFTLKIRSTKLEDSAMYFCASYQGRQETQYFGPGTRLLVL.

Details on this clone: At one boundary the junction diverges from the germline segment, which might be a read error. This chain connects TRBV6-2 or TRBV6-3 to TRBJ2-7, with TRBD2 matching 8 bases. The CDR3 has 13 residues. The germline gives CDR1 MNHEY, CDR2 SVGEGT. CDR3 amino acids: CASSGTRPYEQYF. The CDR3 DNA reads as TGTGCCAGCAGCGGGACTAGGCCCTACGAGCAGTACTTT.

In the case of this clone: The junction and the germline gene differ at one end; a read error may be behind it. The rearrangement uses TRBV7-7 and TRBJ2-3, with 9 bases lining up with TRBD2. The CDR3 totals 16 residues. Germline V gene lookup returns CDR1 SSHAT and CDR2 FNYEAQ (reference sequence). The CDR3 protein is CASSLHGSGGTDTQYF. CDR3 coding DNA: TGTGCTAGCAGCTTACATGGTAGCGGGGGAACAGATACGCAGTATTTT.

J is TRBJ1-4 and V is TRBV30, with D unclear. CDR1 and CDR2 from the germline V gene are GTSNPN and SVGIG (reference sequence). Trimming took off 0 bases at V and 6 bases at J, with 11 bases between the two ends. This CDR3 has 14 amino acids. The CDR3: CAWSVSPDYEKLFF. CDR3 bases: TGTGCCTGGAGTGTATCGCCAGATTATGAAAAACTGTTTTTT.

The J gene is TRBJ2-5, the V gene TRBV7-2; possibly TRBD2 for D (7 bases). CDR3 size: 13 residues. V was clipped by 8 bases and J by 3 bases, with 13 bases between them. Looked up from germline, CDR1 is SGHTA and CDR2 is FQGNSA. CDR3 protein: CASLRGGEETQYF. Written as DNA, the CDR3 is TGTGCCAGCCTAAGAGGGGGGGAAGAGACCCAGTACTTC.

On this clone itself: The junction differs from germline at one of its ends, possibly a read error. This sequence joins TRBV11-2 and TRBJ2-3, with 9 bases that match TRBD2. Germline CDR1 SGHAT, CDR2 FQNNGV. CDR3 length: 16 amino acids. The chain's CDR3 is CANSLEVLAGSDTQYF. The CDR3 DNA reads as TGTGCCAACAGCTTAGAGGTTCTAGCGGGGTCAGATACGCAGTATTTT. The whole variable domain, remainder taken from reference TRBV11-2 and TRBJ2-3, is EAGVAQSPRYKIIEKRQSVAFWCNPISGHATLYWYQQILGQGPKLLIQFQNNGVVDDSQLPKDRFSAERLKGVDSTLKIQPAKLEDSAVYLCANSLEVLAGSDTQYFGPGTRLTVL.

The genes are TRBV6-4 and TRBJ1-2; TRBD1 matches 8 bases. J lost 4 bases, V lost 6 bases, and 4 bases had no gene match. The germline gives CDR1 MRHNA, CDR2 SNTAGT. The CDR3 totals 13 residues. CDR3 loop: CASSPGTGYGYTF. The CDR3 DNA sequence: TGTGCCAGCAGCCCCGGGACAGGCTATGGCTACACCTTC.

This sequence joins TRBV7-9 and TRBJ2-5; D gene ambiguous. Germline CDR1 reads SEHNR; CDR2 reads FQNEAQ (reference sequence). Trimming removed 0 bases from V and 1 base from J, with 9 bases in between. This CDR3 spans 15 amino acids. The CDR3, as DNA: TGTGCCAGCAGCTTAGCCCGACAATCCCAAGAGACCCAGTACTTC. Translation gives CASSLARQSQETQYF.

The chain uses TRBV9 and TRBJ1-2; no clear D gene. The V end lost 4 bases, the J end lost 6 bases, and 19 bases lay between the germline ends. Germline values: CDR1 SGDLS, CDR2 YYNGEE. This CDR3 contains 15 residues. The CDR3 loop reads CASSTRGDGQHGYTF. The CDR3 bases are TGTGCCAGCAGCACCCGGGGTGACGGCCAACATGGCTACACCTTC. Full variable domain (remainder filled in from reference TRBV9 and TRBJ1-2): DSGVTQTPKHLITATGQRVTLRCSPRSGDLSVYWYQQSLDQGLQFLIQYYNGEERAKGNILERFSAQQFPDLHSELNLSSLELGDSALYFCASSTRGDGQHGYTFGSGTRLTVV.

This chain connects TRBV5-1 to TRBJ2-5; tentative D call: TRBD2 (7 bases). Deletions cut 0 bases from V and 2 bases from J, with 11 bases between. The CDR3 has 15 amino acids. Germline CDR1 SGHRS, CDR2 YFSETQ. CDR3 bases: TGCGCCAGCAGCTTGGAAGGGGGGGAGCAAGAGACCCAGTACTTC. Its protein is CASSLEGGEQETQYF.

The rearrangement uses TRBV7-2 and TRBJ2-4; 8 nucleotides align to TRBD1. Germline values: CDR1 SGHTA, CDR2 FQGNSA. Trimming cost V 2 bases and J 4 bases; bases outside gene matches: 7. The CDR3 has 16 residues. The CDR3 DNA follows: TGTGCCAGCAGCTTAATGGCAGGGGGCGGAAAAAACATTCAGTACTTC. Its protein product is CASSLMAGGGKNIQYF.

This rearrangement joins TRBV7-9 to TRBJ2-1; 7 bases fit TRBD1. The CDR3 contains 15 residues. From germline, CDR1 is SEHNR and CDR2 FQNEAQ (reference sequence). Trimming cost V 5 bases and J 7 bases; bases outside gene matches: 11. CDR3 nucleotide sequence: TGTGCCAGCAGCCCTACCGGGACAGCTTATAATGAGCAGTTCTTC. Translation gives CASSPTGTAYNEQFF. The whole variable domain, filled in from reference TRBV7-9 and TRBJ2-1, reads DTGVSQNPRHKITKRGQNVTFRCDPISEHNRLYWYRQTLGQGPEFLTYFQNEAQLEKSRLLSDRFSAERPKGSFSTLEIQRTEQGDSAMYLCASSPTGTAYNEQFFGPGTRLTVL.

The gene calls are TRBV11-2 and TRBJ2-7; D not resolved. This CDR3 region has 11 residues. Trimming cost V 2 bases and J 3 bases, with 2 bases left between them. Germline V gene sequence: CDR1 SGHAT, CDR2 FQNNGV. CDR3 sequence reads: CASSLYYEQYF. CDR3 sequence (DNA): TGTGCCAGCAGCTTATACTACGAGCAGTACTTC.

The rearrangement links TRBV24-1 to TRBJ2-3; D may be TRBD1 (6 bases). The CDR3 contains 16 residues. Germline assignment: CDR1 KGHDR and CDR2 SFDVKD. Trimming shortened V by 2 bases and J by 1 base, and 12 bases separated the two germline ends. Written as DNA, the CDR3 is TGTGCCACCAGTGATTCACAGGGATCGGGCACAGATACGCAGTATTTT. It codes for CATSDSQGSGTDTQYF.